The 25 T cell receptor beta chains below were found in one sample sequenced in a study of cytomegalovirus exposure and HLA in healthy donors. With 60 Vbeta and 13 Jbeta primers, the PCR was carried out. Clones were sequenced by immunoSEQ multiplex PCR, and TCRdb holds only the in-frame ones, with some missing. The sample lists tens of thousands of clones, around 82% occurring once. The sample comprised PBMCs. The origin of the receptors is a female donor in good health and CMV-seronegative.

This chain connects TRBV29-1 to TRBJ2-1; 14 bases line up with TRBD2. CDR3 length equals 16 residues. V shed 7 bases and J 0 bases; nucleotides not matched to a gene: 5. CDR1 and CDR2 (germline): SQVTM, ANQGSEA. The CDR3 spells CSAAGLAGASYNEQFF. The CDR3 region has the DNA TGCAGCGCCGCGGGACTAGCGGGGGCCTCCTACAATGAGCAGTTCTTC.

The chain carries TRBV5-5 and TRBJ1-3; no firm D call. Germline assignment: CDR1 SGHKS and CDR2 YYEKEE (reference sequence). The CDR3 sequence is 13 residues long. V was clipped by 2 bases and J by 0 bases, with 3 bases between them. The CDR3 is CASSFRSGNTIYF. For the CDR3, the DNA is TGTGCCAGCAGCTTCCGCTCTGGAAACACCATATATTTT.

The chain recombines TRBV5-1 with TRBJ1-1; 8 bases fit TRBD1. The CDR3 runs to 12 residues. Losses at the gene ends were 0 bases for V and 8 bases for J; bases not matched to a gene: 0. The germline CDR1 and CDR2 sequences are SGHRS and YFSETQ. The DNA of the CDR3 is TGCGCCAGCAGCTTGGGGGACAGGGAAGCTTTCTTT. Translating it yields CASSLGDREAFF. Full variable domain (outside the CDR3, taken from reference TRBV5-1 and TRBJ1-1): KAGVTQTPRYLIKTRGQQVTLSCSPISGHRSVSWYQQTPGQGLQFLFEYFSETQRNKGNFPGRFSGRQFSNSRSEMNVSTLELGDSALYLCASSLGDREAFFGQGTRLTVV.

This clone was seen only once. The rearrangement joins TRBV7-2 to TRBJ2-3; D is undetermined. The CDR3 totals 12 residues. CDR1 is SGHTA, CDR2 FQGNSA, per germline. The germline V and J ends were trimmed by 2 bases and 6 bases, with 6 bases remaining between them. The CDR3 sequence is CASSLYGDTQYF. DNA for the CDR3: TGTGCCAGCAGCTTATACGGGGATACGCAGTATTTT.

The V gene is TRBV7-2, the J gene TRBJ2-1; the match to TRBD2 covers 10 bases. CDR1 is SGHTA, CDR2 FQGNSA, per germline. The ends lost 5 bases at V and 4 bases at J; junction bases unmatched: 8. CDR3 size: 16 residues. CDR3: CASSPFTSGDYNEQFF. CDR3 in DNA: TGTGCCAGCAGCCCTTTTACTAGCGGGGATTACAATGAGCAGTTCTTC.

Here the CDR3 reads CASLFLPLEAFF. The CDR3 region has the DNA TGTGCCAGCTTATTCCTCCCCCTGGAAGCTTTCTTT. The J gene is TRBJ1-1, the V gene TRBV6-1; D unresolved. The V and J ends lost 8 bases and 8 bases respectively, with 15 bases between them. In germline, CDR1 is MNHNS, CDR2 SASEGT. The CDR3 contains 12 residues.

The chain joins TRBV6-4 to TRBJ2-1; 7 nucleotides match TRBD1. CDR3 length: 16 residues. Germline V gene data show CDR1 as MRHNA and CDR2 as SNTAGT. V was clipped by 0 bases and J by 1 base; unmatched bases: 3. The CDR3 DNA is TGTGCCAGCAGTGACTCCCAGGGGGTTTCCTACAATGAGCAGTTCTTC. The encoded protein is CASSDSQGVSYNEQFF.

This clone has only a few counts. The chain is built from TRBV5-6 and TRBJ1-1; D uncertain. V lost 2 bases and J 1 base, leaving 3 bases between the germline ends. Germline values: CDR1 SGHDT, CDR2 YYEEEE. This CDR3 region has 12 residues. This CDR3 is CASSFGNTEAFF. The CDR3 region has the DNA TGTGCCAGCAGCTTCGGGAACACTGAAGCTTTCTTT.

This sequence joins TRBV6-5 and TRBJ2-7; 10 bases fit TRBD1. The CDR3 is made up of 16 amino acids. The V and J ends lost 1 base and 2 bases, in that order; junction bases with no gene match: 5. Germline V lookup: CDR1 MNHEY, CDR2 SVGAGI. CDR3: CASSYFGQGGTYEQYF. CDR3 sequence (DNA): TGTGCCAGCAGTTACTTTGGACAGGGGGGGACCTACGAGCAGTACTTC.

This rearrangement joins TRBV9 to TRBJ2-5, with D possibly TRBD1 on 6 matching bases. V was clipped by 0 bases and J by 1 base, with 13 bases between them. The CDR3 has 16 amino acids. Looked up from germline, CDR1 is SGDLS and CDR2 is YYNGEE. The CDR3 DNA reads as TGTGCCAGCAGCGTAGGAAGGTTACAGGGCCAAGAGACCCAGTACTTC. It specifies CASSVGRLQGQETQYF.

The genes are TRBV27 and TRBJ1-1; TRBD1 matches 7 bases. The CDR3 consists of 14 residues. Losses at the gene ends were 5 bases for V and 4 bases for J; bases not matched to a gene: 7. Germline CDR1 and CDR2: MNHEY and SMNVEV (reference sequence). CDR3 coding DNA: TGTGCCAGCAGTCAGACAGGGCCCCCCACTGAAGCTTTCTTT. Translated: CASSQTGPPTEAFF.

There are a few counts of this clone. The V gene is TRBV5-1, the J gene TRBJ1-6; the D gene is possibly TRBD1 (6 bases). The CDR3 is 14 amino acids. The ends were cut back, 0 bases at V and 10 bases at J, with 11 bases in the middle. The germline V gene has CDR1 SGHRS and CDR2 YFSETQ. The DNA for the CDR3 is TGCGCCAGCAGCTTGGTACCTGGGGGCTCACCCCTCCACTTT. Residues: CASSLVPGGSPLHF.

The chain links TRBV5-1 to TRBJ2-2; no clear D. V was clipped by 5 bases and J by 2 bases, with 13 bases between them. Looked up from germline, CDR1 is SGHRS and CDR2 is YFSETQ. The CDR3 covers 15 residues. The CDR3 reads CASSGLLLNTGELFF. For the CDR3, the DNA is TGCGCCAGCAGTGGTCTACTTCTAAACACCGGGGAGCTGTTTTTT.

This chain uses TRBV4-1 with TRBJ2-3, with a weak D call TRBD1 (5 bases). The CDR3 loop spans 13 amino acids. V was shortened by 0 bases and J by 6 bases, with 7 bases between the two germline ends. Per the germline V gene, CDR1 is MGHRA and CDR2 is YSYEKL. The CDR3 coding sequence is TGCGCCAGCAGCCAAGAAGGGGCGGATACGCAGTATTTT. Encoded protein: CASSQEGADTQYF.

The chain couples TRBV9 to TRBJ2-7; TRBD1 matches at 10 bases. Germline V lookup: CDR1 SGDLS, CDR2 YYNGEE. V was pared by 4 bases and J by 6 bases, with 10 bases of the junction left unmatched. The CDR3 consists of 15 residues. In DNA form, the CDR3 reads TGTGCCAGCAGCACCCTGGACAGGGGGGGCGGCGAGCAGTACTTC. Translated, it gives CASSTLDRGGGEQYF.

This clone appeared a single time. The chain couples TRBV5-4 to TRBJ1-1; D is perhaps TRBD1 (6 bases). The CDR3 runs 14 residues. CDR1 SGHNT and CDR2 YYREEE come from the germline V gene (reference sequence). V dropped 1 base and J dropped 4 bases, with 11 bases sitting between them. The CDR3 region has the DNA TGTGCCAGCAGCTTGTCAGGACAGAGCACTGAAGCTTTCTTT. It specifies CASSLSGQSTEAFF.

This chain joins TRBV27 and TRBJ1-2; 7 positions match TRBD1. Germline lookup yields CDR1 MNHEY and CDR2 SMNVEV (reference sequence). V lost 6 bases to trimming and J lost 4 bases; unmatched junction nucleotides: 8. The CDR3 is 14 amino acids. The CDR3 protein is CASRPGQSGYGYTF. DNA for the CDR3: TGTGCCAGCAGACCGGGACAGTCTGGCTATGGCTACACCTTC.

V usage is TRBV27 and J usage is TRBJ1-1, with D unresolved. Looked up from germline, CDR1 is MNHEY and CDR2 is SMNVEV (reference sequence). The CDR3 is made up of 15 amino acids. The V and J ends lost 3 bases and 1 base respectively, with 12 bases between them. As DNA, the CDR3 is TGTGCCAGCAGTTTGGGGTCGGGGTGGAACACTGAAGCTTTCTTT. Encoded protein: CASSLGSGWNTEAFF.

The V gene is TRBV5-1, the J gene TRBJ2-7, with 10 bases fitting TRBD1. This CDR3 comprises 14 residues. CDR1 and CDR2 from the germline V gene are SGHRS and YFSETQ. Trimming took 2 bases from V and 5 from J; bases not matched to a gene: 4. The CDR3 DNA sequence: TGCGCCAGCAGCTTCGACAGGGGGCTTGACGAGCAGTACTTC. The encoded protein is CASSFDRGLDEQYF.

The chain employs TRBV19 and TRBJ1-1, with D perhaps matching TRBD1 (6 bases). V was pared by 6 bases and J by 1 base, with 12 bases between. CDR1 is LNHDA and CDR2 is SQIVND in the germline V gene (reference sequence). The CDR3 extends over 14 amino acids. CDR3 protein: CASSNRDWNTEAFF. DNA of the CDR3: TGTGCCAGTAGCAACAGGGATTGGAACACTGAAGCTTTCTTT.

J is TRBJ1-6 and V is TRBV7-9, with a possible D match to TRBD1 (5 bases). The V gene lost 4 bases and the J gene lost 0 bases, with 13 bases spanning the gap. Germline V lookup: CDR1 SEHNR, CDR2 FQNEAQ (reference sequence). This CDR3 comprises 17 residues. The CDR3 DNA follows: TGTGCCAGCAGCTCCCAACGACAGAGCTCCTATAATTCACCCCTCCACTTT. Translated: CASSSQRQSSYNSPLHF.

V and J are TRBV29-1 and TRBJ1-1; 8 bases align to TRBD1. Looked up from germline, CDR1 is SQVTM and CDR2 is ANQGSEA. The CDR3 contains 13 residues. The junction had 5 bases not matched to a gene; V was cut back by 3 bases and J by 5 bases. The CDR3 sequence: CSVDSGGGTEAFF. CDR3 in DNA: TGCAGCGTTGATTCAGGGGGCGGAACTGAAGCTTTCTTT.

V gene TRBV5-1 combines with J gene TRBJ2-2; D is uncertain. This CDR3 has 16 residues. With 2 bases removed from V and 0 bases from J, the gap between germline ends came to 11 bases. Germline loops: CDR1 SGHRS, CDR2 YFSETQ. CDR3 coding DNA: TGCGCCAGCAGCTTTAATAGTCTCGCGAACACCGGGGAGCTGTTTTTT. It translates to CASSFNSLANTGELFF.

As regards this clone: One end of the junction fails to match germline, which may point to a read error. The chain couples TRBV11-2 to TRBJ2-7; D perhaps matches TRBD1 (6 bases). The CDR3 loop spans 15 amino acids. Per germline, CDR1 SGHAT and CDR2 FQNNGV. This CDR3 reads CASSSLRGTGLELYF. The CDR3 nucleotides are TGTGCCAGCAGCTCGCTAAGAGGCACAGGGCTAGAGCTGTACTTC.

This chain links TRBV5-1 with TRBJ1-1, with D tentatively TRBD1 (6 bases). V was pared by 4 bases and J by 0 bases, with 10 bases between. Germline V gives CDR1 SGHRS, CDR2 YFSETQ. The CDR3 length is 14 residues. CDR3 DNA sequence: TGCGCCAGCAGCCCCCAGGGGATGAACACTGAAGCTTTCTTT. Protein: CASSPQGMNTEAFF.